The next 2 T cell receptor beta chains were all read from a single sample in a study of human T cells and chemical hapten exposure. Time point meaning: patch test 2, 6 weeks after DPC sensitization. As to treatment: therapeutic diphenylcyclopropenone sensitization with weekly scalp DPC. TCRdb reprocessed the RACE reads via MiXCR and lists one record per CDR3 protein. The sample holds a few hundred thousand distinct CDR3 sequences, about 6% seen once. Specimen: whole blood, collected in connection with sensitization to the hapten diphenylcyclopropenone (DPC). The receptors come from a woman aged 18-35 years with alopecia areata. Some clones in this sample may be carry-over from other donors' samples.

This clonotype was seen more than once but under ten times. This chain uses TRBV27 with TRBJ2-7, with 8 positions matching TRBD1. Germline V lookup: CDR1 MNHEY, CDR2 SMNVEV (reference sequence). The CDR3 totals 12 residues. Trimming cost V 6 bases and J 9 bases; bases outside gene matches: 7. In nucleotides, the CDR3 is TGTGCCAGCAGCCAGACAGGGGCGGCGCAGTACTTC. Translating gives CASSQTGAAQYF.

Ten or more counts support this clonotype. The rearrangement links TRBV5-1 to TRBJ1-1; tentative D call: TRBD1 (6 bases). V lost 0 bases to trimming and J lost 4 bases, with 13 bases between them. Germline-derived CDR1 and CDR2 are SGHRS and YFSETQ. This CDR3 contains 15 residues. The CDR3, as DNA: TGCGCCAGCAGCTTGGCGGCTGGGGGCGGCACTGAAGCTTTCTTT. Encoded protein: CASSLAAGGGTEAFF.